This TCR beta chain derives from a study of blood T cell repertoires in COVID-19. Turning to the study itself: Samples taken during acute and convalescent COVID-19 were collected in the United States, Italy and Spain. T cells, B-cell-depleted T cells, or PBMCs provided the cDNA or gDNA that served as material.

Original processing notes: Estimation of nucleated cell counts was performed using reference gene primer amplification. Using immunoSEQ multiplex PCR, the repertoire was profiled, and TCRdb retains in-frame clones only, with some absent. That table furnishes V, J and clone size, whereas the DNA furnished D and trimming. The sample shows fewer than 250,000 clones, over 65% of them seen only once. The CDR3 consists of 14 residues. The germline V gene encodes CDR1 KGHSH and CDR2 LQKENI. Trimming cost V 0 bases and J 6 bases, with 10 bases left between them. This clonotype was obtained from a woman in her 70s with active or convalescent COVID-19. Sequenced input: peripheral blood. The genes are TRBV18 and TRBJ2-3, with no clear D. As DNA, the CDR3 is TGTGCCAGCTCACCACCCCCCGGGTCGGATACGCAGTATTTT. Protein product: CASSPPPGSDTQYF.